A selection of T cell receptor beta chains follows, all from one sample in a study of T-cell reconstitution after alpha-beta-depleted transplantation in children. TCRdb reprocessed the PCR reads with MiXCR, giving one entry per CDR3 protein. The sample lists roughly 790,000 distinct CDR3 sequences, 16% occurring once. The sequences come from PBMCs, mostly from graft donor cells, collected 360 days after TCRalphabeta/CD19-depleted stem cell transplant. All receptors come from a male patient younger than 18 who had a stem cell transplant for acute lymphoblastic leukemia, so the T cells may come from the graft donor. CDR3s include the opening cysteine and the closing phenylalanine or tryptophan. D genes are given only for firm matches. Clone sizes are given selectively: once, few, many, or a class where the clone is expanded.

DNA: TGTGCCAGCAGTTTCCCCCGAGGTGGCAGGGCTAACTATGGCTACACCTTC; CDR3: CASSFPRGGRANYGYTF; length: 17; D: -; J: TRBJ1-2; size: few; V: TRBV12-3/TRBV12-4
DNA: TGTGCCAGCAGCTTAGCTCGCAGGTCGGGGTCTGCTAATGAAAAACTGTTTTTT; CDR3: CASSLARRSGSANEKLFF; length: 18; D: -; J: TRBJ1-4; size: few; V: TRBV11-1
DNA: TGCAGCGTTGCCGGGAGGGCCGCAGATACGCAGTATTTT; CDR3: CSVAGRAADTQYF; length: 13; D: TRBD2; J: TRBJ2-3; size: many; V: TRBV29-1
DNA: TGTGCCAGCAGTTACTCGCCAGGGGGCACAGATACGCAGTATTTT; CDR3: CASSYSPGGTDTQYF; length: 15; D: -; J: TRBJ2-3; size: -; V: TRBV6-5
DNA: TGTGCCAGCAGCTCGAGCCTCGACGTGTTGAGGTACGAGCAGTACTTC; CDR3: CASSSSLDVLRYEQYF; length: 16; D: -; J: TRBJ2-7; size: few; V: TRBV7-9
DNA: TGCAGCTTCTGGGTGGGGGGCGAGACCCAGTACTTC; CDR3: CSFWVGGETQYF; length: 12; D: -; J: TRBJ2-5; size: few; V: TRBV29-1
DNA: TGCGCCAGCAGCTCGGCACTAGAAGAGACCCAGTACTTC; CDR3: CASSSALEETQYF; length: 13; D: -; J: TRBJ2-5; size: many; V: TRBV5-1
DNA: TGCAGCGTCTTTGAACTGGTTTCCTACGAGCAGTACTTC; CDR3: CSVFELVSYEQYF; length: 13; D: -; J: TRBJ2-7; size: few; V: TRBV29-1
DNA: TGTGCCAGCAGCACCCCCGGGACAGGGAATGAAAAACTGTTTTTT; CDR3: CASSTPGTGNEKLFF; length: 15; D: TRBD1; J: TRBJ1-4; size: -; V: TRBV7-2
DNA: TGCGCCAGCAGCCAAGTATTAGAGCGACTGTACAATGAGCAGTTCTTC; CDR3: CASSQVLERLYNEQFF; length: 16; D: -; J: TRBJ2-1; size: few; V: TRBV4-1
DNA: TGTGCCAGCAGACCCACATCGGAAAACAATGAGCAGTTCTTC; CDR3: CASRPTSENNEQFF; length: 14; D: -; J: TRBJ2-1; size: many; V: TRBV6-5
DNA: TGTGCCAGCAGCTTAGACAGCCCGCGCCACACTGAAGCTTTCTTT; CDR3: CASSLDSPRHTEAFF; length: 15; D: -; J: TRBJ1-1; size: few; V: TRBV11-2
DNA: TGTGCCAGCAGGGTAGCGGCGAACACCGGGGAGCTGTTTTTT; CDR3: CASRVAANTGELFF; length: 14; D: -; J: TRBJ2-2; size: many; V: TRBV12-3/TRBV12-4
DNA: TGTGCCAGCAGCCAAGCGGGGGAATCGTACGAGCAGTACTTC; CDR3: CASSQAGESYEQYF; length: 14; D: -; J: TRBJ2-7; size: few; V: TRBV3-1
DNA: TGCAGTGCTCCCCCAAGAGGGCTTTCAAGGAGCAATCAGCCCCAGCATTTT; CDR3: CSAPPRGLSRSNQPQHF; length: 17; D: -; J: TRBJ1-5; size: -; V: TRBV20-1
DNA: TGCGCCAGCAGCCTAAAGAAACCCAGTTCGAGCGGGAGTGGAGATACGCAGTATTTT; CDR3: CASSLKKPSSSGSGDTQYF; length: 19; D: TRBD2; J: TRBJ2-3; size: once; V: TRBV4-1
DNA: TGCGCCAGCAGCCAAGGGTACTCGTTGGGGTCACCCCTCCACTTT; CDR3: CASSQGYSLGSPLHF; length: 15; D: -; J: TRBJ1-6; size: -; V: TRBV4-1
DNA: TGCAGTGCTAGACCTAGCGCAAACTACGAGCAGTACTTC; CDR3: CSARPSANYEQYF; length: 13; D: -; J: TRBJ2-7; size: few; V: TRBV20-1
DNA: TGTGCCACCAGTGGTAATGACTACTACAATGAGCAGTTCTTC; CDR3: CATSGNDYYNEQFF; length: 14; D: -; J: TRBJ2-1; size: -; V: TRBV24-1
DNA: TGTGCCTTCCCTGCGGAGACCCAGTACTTC; CDR3: CAFPAETQYF; length: 10; D: -; J: TRBJ2-5; size: -; V: TRBV7-7
DNA: TGCGGGGGGCAGGTGGCTTCCTACGAGCAGTACTTC; CDR3: CGGQVASYEQYF; length: 12; D: -; J: TRBJ2-7; size: few; V: TRBV29-1